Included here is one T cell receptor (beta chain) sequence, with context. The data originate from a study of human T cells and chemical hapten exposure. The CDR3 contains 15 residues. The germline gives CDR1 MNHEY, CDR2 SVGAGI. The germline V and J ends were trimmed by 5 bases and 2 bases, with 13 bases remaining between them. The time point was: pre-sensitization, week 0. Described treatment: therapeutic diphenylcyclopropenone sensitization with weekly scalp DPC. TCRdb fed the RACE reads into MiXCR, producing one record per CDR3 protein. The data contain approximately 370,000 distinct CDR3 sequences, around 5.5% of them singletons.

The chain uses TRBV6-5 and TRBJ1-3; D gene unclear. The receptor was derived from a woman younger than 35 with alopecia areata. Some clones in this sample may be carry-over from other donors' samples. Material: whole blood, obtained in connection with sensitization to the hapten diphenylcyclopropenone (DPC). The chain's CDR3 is CASSREDGPGNTIYF. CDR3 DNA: TGTGCCAGCAGTCGAGAGGACGGCCCTGGAAACACCATATATTTT.